The 27 T cell receptor beta chains in this list originate from one sample, sequenced in a study of read filtering for tumor transcriptome and immune sequencing. From approximately 430 ng of RNA, a library with molecular barcoded alpha/delta and beta/gamma adaptors was made. TCRdb re-called the reads with MiXCR, one entry per CDR3 protein. The repertoire consists of 20,000 or so distinct CDR3 sequences, with approximately 23% occurring once and the leading ten covering more than 40%. The material sequenced was a population of CD138-negative cells sorted from bone marrow. These receptors all come from a donor over 35 with multiple myeloma.

Note on this clonotype: A clone one base away is much larger, so this may be a read error. This rearrangement joins TRBV29-1 to TRBJ2-2, with D perhaps assigned TRBD1 or TRBD2 (6 bases each). The CDR3 has 15 amino acids. CDR1 is SQVTM and CDR2 is ANQGSEA in the germline V gene. CDR3 region: CGVDDGGGRTGELFF. CDR3 sequence (DNA): TGCGGCGTTGACGATGGTGGGGGGCGAACCGGGGAGCTGTTTTTT.

This clonotype occurred many times. The rearrangement links TRBV3-1 to TRBJ1-1; D possibly corresponds to TRBD1 (5 bases). V was trimmed by 4 bases and J by 3 bases, leaving 6 bases between them. CDR1 LGHDT and CDR2 YNNKEL come from the germline V gene (reference sequence). This CDR3 spans 12 amino acids. CDR3 protein: CASSRGDTEAFF. CDR3 sequence (DNA): TGTGCCAGCAGCCGGGGGGACACTGAAGCTTTCTTT. Complete variable domain (other parts from reference TRBV3-1 and TRBJ1-1): DTAVSQTPKYLVTQMGNDKSIKCEQNLGHDTMYWYKQDSKKFLKIMFSYNNKELIINETVPNRFSPKSPDKAHLNLHINSLELGDSAVYFCASSRGDTEAFFGQGTRLTVV.

About this clonotype: A read error may be the cause here, since a much bigger clone is one base away. The rearrangement uses TRBV6-5 and TRBJ2-7; D is undetermined. The CDR3 covers 15 residues. Germline V gives CDR1 MNHEY, CDR2 SVGAGI. The CDR3 bases are TGTGCCAGCAGTCACTCGACGGTCCGCTCCTACGAGCAGTACTTC. This encodes CASSHSTVRSYEQYF.

This clonotype ranks as medium-sized (0.01 to 0.1%). The rearrangement joins TRBV3-1 to TRBJ2-2; 10 bases match TRBD2. With V trimmed by 4 bases and J by 5 bases, 7 bases remained unmatched. CDR1 is LGHDT and CDR2 is YNNKEL in the germline V gene (reference sequence). CDR3 length: 16 residues. CDR3 coding DNA: TGTGCCAGCAGCCGTTGGGGGACTAGCGTTACCGGGGAGCTGTTTTTT. Its translation: CASSRWGTSVTGELFF.

A single count supports this clonotype. Sequence at one end of the junction differs from germline and may be a read error. J is TRBJ1-1 and V is TRBV2; possible D gene TRBD1, 5 bases. The CDR3 is made up of 18 amino acids. CDR1 is SNHLY, CDR2 FYNNEI, per germline. CDR3 bases: TGTGCCAGCAGTGCGTGGGGCGGGACGGCTTACATGAACACTGAAGCCTTCTTT. Amino acid sequence: CASSAWGGTAYMNTEAFF.

For this clonotype: A far more abundant clone sits one base away, making this likely a read error. This sequence joins TRBV27 and TRBJ2-5, with 9 bases fitting TRBD2. The J call is in doubt because the DNA end fits TRBJ2-7 better. In germline, CDR1 is MNHEY, CDR2 SMNVEV (reference sequence). This CDR3 has 16 amino acids. The CDR3 spells CASSLRLAGIGGEQYF. The DNA of the CDR3 is TGTGCCAGCAGTTTGCGGCTAGCGGGGATCGGGGGCGAGCAGTACTTC.

This clonotype was counted many times. This chain connects TRBV7-9 to TRBJ1-5; D might be TRBD1 (5 bases). The CDR3 totals 12 residues. Germline CDR1 reads SEHNR; CDR2 reads FQNEAQ (reference sequence). Trimming pared 5 bases from V and 11 bases from J, leaving 13 bases between. Here the CDR3 reads CASSPTVRSQHF. The CDR3 DNA is TGTGCCAGCAGCCCGACAGTCAGGTCCCAGCATTTT.

A note on this clonotype: A clone one base away is much larger, so this may be a read error. V is TRBV20-1 and J is TRBJ2-4; TRBD1 might be the D (6 bases). Trimming stripped 1 base from V and 1 base from J, with 17 bases between. In germline, CDR1 is DFQATT, CDR2 SNEGSKA (reference sequence). The CDR3 extends over 17 amino acids. The CDR3: CSARGPQTGMAKNIQYF. The CDR3 DNA sequence: TGCAGTGCTAGAGGTCCCCAAACAGGGATGGCCAAAAACATTCAGTACTTC.

This clonotype was seen repeatedly, ten times or more. The genes are TRBV20-1 and TRBJ2-3, with D possibly TRBD1 on 6 matching bases. Trimming removed 5 bases at V and 0 bases at J, with 12 bases between. Looked up from germline, CDR1 is DFQATT and CDR2 is SNEGSKA (reference sequence). The CDR3 covers 14 residues. The CDR3 DNA follows: TGCAGTGCTTACAGGGTCCCTAGCACAGATACGCAGTATTTT. Translating gives CSAYRVPSTDTQYF.

This clonotype was counted many times. This may arise from a read error, as a much more abundant clone is one base away. The chain joins TRBV2 to TRBJ2-1; TRBD1 might be the D (6 bases). The germline V gene has CDR1 SNHLY and CDR2 FYNNEI. V lost 4 bases to trimming and J lost 9 bases, with 19 bases between them. CDR3 size: 15 residues. Here the CDR3 DNA reads TGTGCCAGCAGTGGAGGTTTGGGGGCGATCGGTGAGCAGTTCTTC. It codes for CASSGGLGAIGEQFF. Drawing the rest from reference TRBV2 and TRBJ2-1, the complete variable domain is EPEVTQTPSHQVTQMGQEVILRCVPISNHLYFYWYRQILGQKVEFLVSFYNNEISEKSEIFDDQFSVERPDGSNFTLKIRSTKLEDSAMYFCASSGGLGAIGEQFFGPGTRLTVL.

This clonotype was recorded once. This may stem from a read error, because a much larger clone lies one nucleotide away. This sequence joins TRBV14 and TRBJ1-2, with D unresolved. CDR3 length: 15 residues. From germline, CDR1 is SGHDN and CDR2 FVKESK. The CDR3 reads CANSQDGQVGHGYTF. The CDR3 DNA reads TGTGCCAACAGCCAAGATGGGCAGGTCGGCCATGGCTACACCTTC. The variable domain in full, completed from reference TRBV14 and TRBJ1-2, reads EAGVTQFPSHSVIEKGQTVTLRCDPISGHDNLYWYRRVMGKEIKFLLHFVKESKQDESGMPNNRFLAERTGGTYSTLKVQPAELEDSGVYFCANSQDGQVGHGYTFGSGTRLTVV.

Many counts were recorded for this clonotype. V is TRBV21-1 and J is TRBJ1-6. TRBV21-1 is a pseudogene segment. CDR3 length equals 15 residues. As DNA, the CDR3 is TGTGCCAGCAGCAAAGAGAGGGAAACGGGTTCACCCCTCCACTTT. Translation: CASSKERETGSPLHF.

The chain carries TRBV20-1 and TRBJ1-1; no firm D call. In germline, CDR1 is DFQATT, CDR2 SNEGSKA (reference sequence). CDR3 size: 11 residues. The germline V and J ends were trimmed by 6 bases and 0 bases, with 5 bases remaining between them. The CDR3 DNA is TGCAGTGCACGAATGAACACTGAAGCTTTCTTT. This translates into CSARMNTEAFF.

This clonotype was counted at least ten times. The chain joins TRBV12-3 or TRBV12-4 to TRBJ2-1; D possibly corresponds to TRBD1 (6 bases). This CDR3 contains 16 residues. Trimming left V 4 bases short and J 6 bases short, with 19 bases between. The CDR3 nucleotides read TGTGCCAGCAGTTCCGGTGTGGGGGCGGCTTTCAATGAGCAGTTCTTC. Its protein is CASSSGVGAAFNEQFF.

Turning to this clonotype: At one end the junction does not follow the germline gene, possibly because of a read error. The chain combines TRBV20-1 with TRBJ2-7; D not resolved. This CDR3 has 12 amino acids. Germline V gene sequence: CDR1 DFQATT, CDR2 SNEGSKA (reference sequence). The CDR3 DNA follows: TGCGGTGCTAGAGTAGGTCCCTACGAGCAGTACTTC. It specifies CGARVGPYEQYF.

This chain joins TRBV4-1 and TRBJ1-1; D is ambiguous. The CDR3 is 14 amino acids. Trimming pared 3 bases from V and 5 bases from J, leaving 13 bases between. Germline V gene lookup returns CDR1 MGHRA and CDR2 YSYEKL. DNA for the CDR3: TGCGCCAGCAGCCATCCGGTCCGACGGACTGAAGCTTTCTTT. As protein: CASSHPVRRTEAFF.

The chain is built from TRBV19 and TRBJ1-2; a possible D gene is TRBD1 (6 bases). The CDR3 loop spans 14 amino acids. Germline-derived CDR1 and CDR2 are LNHDA and SQIVND (reference sequence). With 6 bases removed from V and 2 bases from J, the gap between germline ends came to 13 bases. CDR3 in amino acids: CASRASQGNYGYTF. CDR3 bases: TGTGCCAGTAGGGCCTCCCAGGGGAACTATGGCTACACCTTC. Full variable domain (remainder filled in from reference TRBV19 and TRBJ1-2): DGGITQSPKYLFRKEGQNVTLSCEQNLNHDAMYWYRQDPGQGLRLIYYSQIVNDFQKGDIAEGYSVSREKKESFPLTVTSAQKNPTAFYLCASRASQGNYGYTFGSGTRLTVV.

Notes on this clonotype: It may be a read error: a sequence one base away is much more abundant. The chain couples TRBV7-2 to TRBJ2-1; D remains unclear. The V end was cut by 5 bases, the J end by 9 bases, with 11 bases between. There are 12 residues in the CDR3. Germline V gene lookup returns CDR1 SGHTA and CDR2 FQGNSA. The CDR3 DNA is TGTGCCAGCAGCCTTATAGTAAGTGAGCAGTTCTTC. Its translation: CASSLIVSEQFF.

This clonotype showed up many times. This rearrangement joins TRBV23-1 to TRBJ2-2; weak D call: TRBD2 (7 bases). TRBV23-1 is marked as an open reading frame, function uncertain. The CDR3 spans 18 residues. V gave up 0 bases and J gave up 1 base, with 15 bases separating them. CDR3 DNA sequence: TGCGCCAGCAGTCAATCGAGGCGGGGGCCTAGGAACACCGGGGAGCTGTTTTTT. Protein: CASSQSRRGPRNTGELFF.

The sample holds a few counts of this clonotype. The chain joins TRBV12-3 or TRBV12-4 to TRBJ2-3; 10 bases are a match to TRBD2. Losses at the gene ends were 7 bases for V and 5 bases for J; bases not matched to a gene: 6. The CDR3 is 14 residues long. This chain's CDR3 is CASNRAGGGDTQYF. CDR3 nucleotide sequence: TGTGCCAGCAACAGAGCGGGAGGGGGAGATACGCAGTATTTT.

This clonotype has a count of ten or more. The CDR3 DNA reads TGCAGCGTTTCGCCGGGCCCAGAAGGTGGAGATACGCAGTATTTT. Amino acid sequence: CSVSPGPEGGDTQYF. The chain is built from TRBV29-1 and TRBJ2-3; no clear D gene. The CDR3 has 15 amino acids. CDR1 SQVTM and CDR2 ANQGSEA come from the germline V gene. V lost 5 bases and J 5 bases, leaving 20 bases between the germline ends.

As concerns this clonotype: Because it lacks the conserved phenylalanine or tryptophan at the end, this CDR3 is likely a read error. The CDR3 loop reads CASSPGTQETQYS. In DNA, the CDR3 is TGTGCCAGCTCACCCGGGACCCAAGAGACCCAGTACTCC. The chain has TRBV18 and TRBJ2-5, with D perhaps matching TRBD1 or TRBD2 (5 bases each). V dropped 3 bases and J dropped 1 base, with 6 bases sitting between them. There are 13 residues in the CDR3. Per the germline V gene, CDR1 is KGHSH and CDR2 is LQKENI.

This clonotype was seen ten or more times. This rearrangement joins TRBV20-1 to TRBJ2-2; D is possibly TRBD1 (6 bases). The CDR3 is made up of 13 amino acids. V was pared by 0 bases and J by 5 bases, with 7 bases between. Per the germline V gene, CDR1 is DFQATT and CDR2 is SNEGSKA (reference sequence). The CDR3 protein is CSARDRGTGELFF. The CDR3 coding sequence is TGCAGTGCTAGAGATAGGGGGACCGGGGAGCTGTTTTTT.

There are many counts of this clonotype. The rearrangement uses TRBV11-2 and TRBJ2-5; no reliable D call. This CDR3 is built from 12 residues. Trimming pared 5 bases from V and 4 bases from J, leaving 8 bases between. The V gene's germline CDR1 is SGHAT and CDR2 FQNNGV. Here the CDR3 reads CASSAGGETQYF. The DNA of the CDR3 is TGTGCCAGCAGCGCTGGTGGAGAGACCCAGTACTTC.

Ten or more counts support this clonotype. The chain combines TRBV4-1 with TRBJ2-1; TRBD2 aligns across 9 bases. CDR1 MGHRA and CDR2 YSYEKL come from the germline V gene. The CDR3 runs to 18 residues. V lost 0 bases and J lost 5; bases outside the gene matches: 11. CDR3 bases: TGCGCCAGCAGCCAAGACCCATTAGCGGTAGCGGGGGACAATGAGCAGTTCTTC. It encodes CASSQDPLAVAGDNEQFF.

This clonotype was seen at least ten times. The rearrangement uses TRBV5-1 and TRBJ2-1; 7 bases match TRBD2. With V trimmed by 4 bases and J by 0 bases, 7 bases remained unmatched. This CDR3 region has 16 residues. Germline V gene lookup returns CDR1 SGHRS and CDR2 YFSETQ. CDR3 DNA: TGCGCCAGCAGCGTGGGGGGGGGGGACTCCTACAATGAGCAGTTCTTC. Encoded protein: CASSVGGGDSYNEQFF.

This clonotype was picked up many times. The chain couples TRBV29-1 to TRBJ2-7; D is unresolved. Per the germline V gene, CDR1 is SQVTM and CDR2 is ANQGSEA. CDR3 length: 12 amino acids. V lost 3 bases, J lost 4 bases, and 10 bases lay in between. CDR3 DNA sequence: TGCAGCGTTGAGATGTCCGGGTACGAGCAGTACTTC. The encoded protein is CSVEMSGYEQYF.